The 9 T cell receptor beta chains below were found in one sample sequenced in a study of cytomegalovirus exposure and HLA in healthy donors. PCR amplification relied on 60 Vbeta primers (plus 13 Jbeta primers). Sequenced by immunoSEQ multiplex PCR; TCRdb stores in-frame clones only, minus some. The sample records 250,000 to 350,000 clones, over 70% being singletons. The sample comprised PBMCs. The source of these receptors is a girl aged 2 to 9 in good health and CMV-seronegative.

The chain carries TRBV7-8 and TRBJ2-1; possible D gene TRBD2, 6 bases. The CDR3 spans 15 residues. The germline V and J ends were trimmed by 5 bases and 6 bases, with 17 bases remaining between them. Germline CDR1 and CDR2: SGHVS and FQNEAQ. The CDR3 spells CASSERAGSFNEQFF. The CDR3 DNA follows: TGTGCCAGCAGCGAGAGGGCGGGGTCGTTCAATGAGCAGTTCTTC.

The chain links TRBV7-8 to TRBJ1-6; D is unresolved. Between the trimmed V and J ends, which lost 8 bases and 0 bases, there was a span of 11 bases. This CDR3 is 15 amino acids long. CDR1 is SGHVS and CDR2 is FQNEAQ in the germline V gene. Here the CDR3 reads CASSPASSYNSPLHF. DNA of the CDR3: TGTGCCAGCTCCCCAGCGAGCTCCTATAATTCACCCCTCCACTTT. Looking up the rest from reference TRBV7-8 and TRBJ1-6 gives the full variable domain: GAGVSQSPRYKVAKRGQDVALRCDPISGHVSLFWYQQALGQGPEFLTYFQNEAQLDKSGLPSDRFFAERPEGSVSTLKIQRTQQEDSAVYLCASSPASSYNSPLHFGNGTRLTVT.

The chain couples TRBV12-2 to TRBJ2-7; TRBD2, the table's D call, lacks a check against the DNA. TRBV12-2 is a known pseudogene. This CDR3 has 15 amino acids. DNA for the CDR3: TGTGCAAGTCGCCCAGGACTAGCGGCCTCCTACGAGCAGTACTTC. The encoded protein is CASRPGLAASYEQYF.

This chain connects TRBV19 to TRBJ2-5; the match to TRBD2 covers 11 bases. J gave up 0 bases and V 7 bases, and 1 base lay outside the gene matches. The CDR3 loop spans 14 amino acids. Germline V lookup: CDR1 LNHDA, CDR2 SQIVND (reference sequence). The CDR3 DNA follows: TGTGCCAGTAAGGGACTAGCGGACCAAGAGACCCAGTACTTC. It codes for CASKGLADQETQYF.

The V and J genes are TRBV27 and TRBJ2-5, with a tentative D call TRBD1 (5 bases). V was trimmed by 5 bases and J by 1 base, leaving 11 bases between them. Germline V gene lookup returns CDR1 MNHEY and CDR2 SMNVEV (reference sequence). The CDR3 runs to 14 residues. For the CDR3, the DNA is TGTGCCAGCAGTCTCGGACACATCCAAGAGACCCAGTACTTC. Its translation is CASSLGHIQETQYF.

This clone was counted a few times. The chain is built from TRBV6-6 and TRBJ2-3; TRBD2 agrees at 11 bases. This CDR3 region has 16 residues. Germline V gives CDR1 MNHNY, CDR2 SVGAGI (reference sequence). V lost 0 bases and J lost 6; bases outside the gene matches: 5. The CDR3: CASSYSRLAGWDTQYF. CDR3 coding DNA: TGTGCCAGCAGTTACTCGCGACTAGCGGGATGGGATACGCAGTATTTT.

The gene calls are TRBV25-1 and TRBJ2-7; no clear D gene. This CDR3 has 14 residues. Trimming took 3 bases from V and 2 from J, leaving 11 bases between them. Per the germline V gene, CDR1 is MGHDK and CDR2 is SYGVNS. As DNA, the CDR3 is TGTGCCAGCAGTGATATCTATCCAACCTACGAGCAGTACTTC. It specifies CASSDIYPTYEQYF.

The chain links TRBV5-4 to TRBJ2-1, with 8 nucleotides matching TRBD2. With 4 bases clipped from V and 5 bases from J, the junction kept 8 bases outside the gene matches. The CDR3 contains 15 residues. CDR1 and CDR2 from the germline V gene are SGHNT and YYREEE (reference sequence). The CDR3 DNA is TGTGCCAGCAGCCTTGTAGCGGGGCGTAACAATGAGCAGTTCTTC. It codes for CASSLVAGRNNEQFF.

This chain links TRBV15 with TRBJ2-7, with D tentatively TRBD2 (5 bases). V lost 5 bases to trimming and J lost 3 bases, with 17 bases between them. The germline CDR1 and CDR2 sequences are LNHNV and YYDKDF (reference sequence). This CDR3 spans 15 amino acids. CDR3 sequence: CATSPQPGIGYEQYF. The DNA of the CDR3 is TGTGCCACCAGCCCTCAGCCGGGGATCGGCTACGAGCAGTACTTC.